The T cell receptor (beta chain) described here comes from a study of blood T cells in healthy people across ages. The study's findings and limits: Diversity estimates drawn from one million T cells were deemed underestimates.

This CDR3 comprises 14 residues. Germline V gives CDR1 SEHNR, CDR2 FQNEAQ (reference sequence). The V gene lost 1 base and the J gene lost 3 bases, with 9 bases spanning the gap. A note on this clonotype: As yet, its antigen is unknown.

The sample, approximately 11 milliliters of peripheral blood, was drawn from each donor. Alongside a J-beta primer mix, a sample-barcoded 5' primer served in a second PCR lasting about 7 to 11 cycles. Each cDNA molecule was tagged by a template-switch adaptor with 12 random nucleotides. Sequencing yielded, for each sample, at least 3 million paired-end reads carrying CDR3. Each CDR3 protein is one row after TCRdb ran MiXCR on the 5' RACE reads. The sample lists 1,500,000 or so distinct CDR3 sequences; 35% to 45% were seen once. The receptor was derived from a woman under 30 in good health. The gene calls are TRBV7-9 and TRBJ1-1; D is possibly TRBD1 (5 bases). Sequencing input: blood. DNA of the CDR3: TGTGCCAGCAGCTTAGGGGAGGGACACACTGAAGCTTTCTTT. It encodes CASSLGEGHTEAFF.